Listed below are T cell receptor beta chains from one sample, sequenced in a study of cytomegalovirus exposure and HLA in healthy donors. Sequencing used immunoSEQ multiplex PCR; TCRdb keeps in-frame clones, though not all of them. The table shows almost 95,000 clones, with around 70% occurring only once. The specimen sequenced was PBMCs. The origin of the receptors is a man between 50 and 59 years old in good health and CMV-seronegative. CDR3s include the opening cysteine and the closing phenylalanine or tryptophan. D genes are given only for firm matches. Rows give clone size only sometimes, using once, few, many, or a class for an expanded clone.

d_gene,abundance,j_gene,v_gene,CDR3aa,CDR3nt
TRBD1,.,TRBJ2-7,TRBV7-2,CASSLGPGGGNEQYF,TGTGCCAGCAGCTTAGGCCCAGGGGGTGGGAACGAGCAGTACTTC
.,.,TRBJ1-4,TRBV6-6,CASSYRDRQEKLFF,TGTGCCAGCAGTTACCGGGATCGGCAAGAAAAACTGTTTTTT
.,once,TRBJ1-1,TRBV30,CAWGKTGLMRIGAFF,TGTGCCTGGGGGAAAACAGGGTTGATGAGGATAGGAGCTTTCTTT
TRBD1,.,TRBJ2-5,TRBV18,CASSPWDRPQETQYF,TGTGCCAGCTCACCATGGGACAGGCCACAAGAGACCCAGTACTTC
TRBD1,.,TRBJ1-1,TRBV23-1,CASKTNRGF,TGCGCCAGCAAAACTAACAGGGGATTT
TRBD2,.,TRBJ2-3,TRBV10-3,CAISIVAGTSGTDTQYF,TGTGCCATCAGTATAGTTGCCGGGACTAGCGGCACAGATACGCAGTATTTT
TRBD1,few,TRBJ1-6,TRBV6-5,CASSYRTGTLHF,TGTGCCAGCAGTTACAGGACAGGGACCCTCCACTTT
.,.,TRBJ1-1,TRBV7-9,CASSSLDRNTEAFF,TGTGCCAGCAGCTCCTTGGACAGGAACACTGAAGCTTTCTTT
TRBD2,.,TRBJ2-5,TRBV4-2,CASSQESGRAFETQYF,TGTGCCAGCAGCCAAGAGAGCGGGAGGGCGTTCGAGACCCAGTACTTC
.,.,TRBJ2-1,TRBV30,CAFRPTGRRQFF,TGTGCCTTCCGCCCCACAGGAAGGCGGCAGTTCTTC
TRBD2,.,TRBJ2-5,TRBV10-3,CAISGRAGRETQYF,TGTGCCATCAGTGGGAGAGCGGGGAGGGAGACCCAGTACTTC
.,.,TRBJ1-4,TRBV6-1,CASDRRIGNEKLFF,TGTGCCAGTGACAGACGGATTGGGAATGAAAAACTGTTTTTT
TRBD1,.,TRBJ2-1,TRBV10-3,CATRPGQGSHNEQFF,TGTGCCACCCGCCCCGGACAGGGGTCACACAATGAGCAGTTCTTC
TRBD2,.,TRBJ2-2,TRBV4-3,CASSHRLAGNTGELFF,TGCGCCAGCAGCCACCGACTAGCGGGGAACACCGGGGAGCTGTTTTTT
.,.,TRBJ1-1,TRBV7-3,CASSLTGGNTEAFF,TGTGCCAGCAGCTTAACCGGGGGGAACACTGAAGCTTTCTTT
.,few,TRBJ2-2,TRBV10-3,CAISDRENTGELFF,TGTGCCATCAGTGACAGGGAGAACACCGGGGAGCTGTTTTTT
TRBD1,.,TRBJ1-2,TRBV2,CASSETGLIYGYTF,TGTGCCAGCTCAGAGACAGGGCTGATCTATGGCTACACCTTC
.,.,TRBJ2-5,TRBV7-6,CASSLRQVARETQYF,TGTGCCAGCAGCCTAAGACAGGTGGCAAGGGAGACCCAGTACTTC
.,.,TRBJ2-1,TRBV9,CASSVSPAGWNNEQFF,TGTGCCAGCAGCGTAAGCCCAGCAGGGTGGAACAATGAGCAGTTCTTC
TRBD1,.,TRBJ1-1,TRBV5-1,CASSLSRLGQRTEAFF,TGCGCCAGCAGCTTGTCCCGCCTGGGACAGCGCACTGAAGCTTTCTTT
TRBD1,.,TRBJ1-5,TRBV4-1,CASSQDGQGNQPQHF,TGCGCCAGCAGCCAAGACGGACAGGGCAATCAGCCCCAGCATTTT
TRBD1,few,TRBJ1-2,TRBV6-5,CASSRGGIDGYTF,TGTGCCAGCAGTCGAGGGGGCATTGATGGCTACACCTTC
.,.,TRBJ1-6,TRBV30,CAWRAGFSPLHF,TGTGCCTGGAGAGCAGGGTTTTCACCCCTCCACTTT
.,.,TRBJ1-2,TRBV9,CASSVAGAVYGYTF,TGTGCCAGCAGCGTAGCTGGGGCAGTCTATGGCTACACCTTC
.,.,TRBJ1-5,TRBV4-1,CASSQVSSNQPQHF,TGCGCCAGCAGCCAAGTGAGTAGCAATCAGCCCCAGCATTTT
.,.,TRBJ1-1,TRBV7-3,CASSFSINTEAFF,TGTGCCAGCAGCTTCAGTATAAACACTGAAGCTTTCTTT
.,few,TRBJ2-1,TRBV7-2,CASSLQTPPYNEQFF,TGTGCCAGCAGCTTACAGACTCCTCCCTACAATGAGCAGTTCTTC
TRBD1,once,TRBJ1-1,TRBV27,CASRDRASDTEAFF,TGTGCCAGCAGAGACAGGGCCTCGGACACTGAAGCTTTCTTT
.,.,TRBJ1-4,TRBV4-3,CASSQEGTTVTGMEKLFF,TGCGCCAGCAGCCAAGAAGGGACTACTGTTACGGGGATGGAAAAACTGTTTTTT
TRBD2,.,TRBJ2-1,TRBV5-5,CASSLTSGIYNEQFF,TGTGCCAGCAGCTTGACTAGCGGAATCTACAATGAGCAGTTCTTC